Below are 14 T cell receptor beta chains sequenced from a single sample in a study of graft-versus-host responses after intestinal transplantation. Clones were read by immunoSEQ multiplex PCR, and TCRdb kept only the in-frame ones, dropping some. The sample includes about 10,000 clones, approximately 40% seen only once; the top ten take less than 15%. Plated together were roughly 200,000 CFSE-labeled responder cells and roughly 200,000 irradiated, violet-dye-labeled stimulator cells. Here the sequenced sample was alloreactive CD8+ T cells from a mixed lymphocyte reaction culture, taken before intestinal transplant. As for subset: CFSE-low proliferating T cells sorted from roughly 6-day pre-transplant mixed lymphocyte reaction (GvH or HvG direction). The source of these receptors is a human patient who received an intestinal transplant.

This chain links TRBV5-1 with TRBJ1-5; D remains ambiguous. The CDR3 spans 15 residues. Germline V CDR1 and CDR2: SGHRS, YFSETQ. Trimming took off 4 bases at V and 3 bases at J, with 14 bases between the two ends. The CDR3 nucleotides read TGCGCCAGCAGCCCTGCCCCGGGGTCCAATCAGCCCCAGCATTTT. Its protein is CASSPAPGSNQPQHF.

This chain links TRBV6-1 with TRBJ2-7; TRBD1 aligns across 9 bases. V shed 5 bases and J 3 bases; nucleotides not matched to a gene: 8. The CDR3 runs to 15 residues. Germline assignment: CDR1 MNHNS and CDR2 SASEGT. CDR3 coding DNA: TGTGCCAGCAGTATAGACTGGACAGGGGACTACGAGCAGTACTTC. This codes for CASSIDWTGDYEQYF.

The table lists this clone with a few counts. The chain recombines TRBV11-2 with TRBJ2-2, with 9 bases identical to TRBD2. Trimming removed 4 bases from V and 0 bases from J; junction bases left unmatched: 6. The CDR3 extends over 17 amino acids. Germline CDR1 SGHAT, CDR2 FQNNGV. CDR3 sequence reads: CASSSHLAGANTGELFF. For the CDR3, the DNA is TGTGCCAGCAGCTCCCACTTAGCGGGAGCGAACACCGGGGAGCTGTTTTTT.

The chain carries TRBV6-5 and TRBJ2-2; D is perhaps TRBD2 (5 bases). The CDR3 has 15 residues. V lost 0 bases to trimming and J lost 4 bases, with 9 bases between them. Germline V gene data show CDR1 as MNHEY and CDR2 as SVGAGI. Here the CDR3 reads CASSYSPRGTGELFF. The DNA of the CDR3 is TGTGCCAGCAGTTACTCGCCCCGGGGCACCGGGGAGCTGTTTTTT.

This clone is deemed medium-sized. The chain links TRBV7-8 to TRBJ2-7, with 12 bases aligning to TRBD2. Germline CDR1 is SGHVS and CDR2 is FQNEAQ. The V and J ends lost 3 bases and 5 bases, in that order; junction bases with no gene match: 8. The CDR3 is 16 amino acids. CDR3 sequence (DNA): TGTGCCAGCAGCTTCTTTTCTAGCGGGGGGGGAAACGAGCAGTACTTC. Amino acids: CASSFFSSGGGNEQYF.

The CDR3 loop reads CAGGNYGYTF. CDR3 nucleotides: TGTGCCGGGGGCAACTATGGCTACACCTTC. The chain is built from TRBV6-1 and TRBJ1-2, with a tentative D call TRBD1 (6 bases). Trimming shortened V by 11 bases and J by 2 bases, and 6 bases separated the two germline ends. This CDR3 contains 10 residues. Germline CDR1 is MNHNS and CDR2 is SASEGT.

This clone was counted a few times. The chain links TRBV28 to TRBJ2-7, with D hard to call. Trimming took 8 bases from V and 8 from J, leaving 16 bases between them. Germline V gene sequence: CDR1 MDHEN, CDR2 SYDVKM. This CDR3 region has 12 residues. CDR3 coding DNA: TGTGCCAGCCCTCAGGAAGGCTCACAGCAGTACTTC. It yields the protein CASPQEGSQQYF.

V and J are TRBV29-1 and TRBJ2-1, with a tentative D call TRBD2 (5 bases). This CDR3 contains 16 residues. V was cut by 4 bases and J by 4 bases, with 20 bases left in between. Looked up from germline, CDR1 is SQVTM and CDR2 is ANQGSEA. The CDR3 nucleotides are TGCAGCGTTGGCGGAGATCCGGAGGAGGTATACAATGAGCAGTTCTTC. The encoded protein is CSVGGDPEEVYNEQFF.

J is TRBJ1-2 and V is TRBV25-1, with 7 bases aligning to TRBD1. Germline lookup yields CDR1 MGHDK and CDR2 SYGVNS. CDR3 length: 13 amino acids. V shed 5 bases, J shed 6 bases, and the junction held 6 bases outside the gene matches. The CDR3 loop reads CASSKTGIDGYTF. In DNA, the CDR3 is TGTGCCAGCAGTAAGACAGGGATAGATGGCTACACCTTC.

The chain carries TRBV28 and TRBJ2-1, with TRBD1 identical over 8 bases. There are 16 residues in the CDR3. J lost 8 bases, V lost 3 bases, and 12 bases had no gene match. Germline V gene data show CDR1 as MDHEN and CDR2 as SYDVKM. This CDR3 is CASSFVRQGRDHEQFF. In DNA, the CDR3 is TGTGCCAGCAGTTTCGTCCGACAGGGGCGGGACCATGAGCAGTTCTTC.

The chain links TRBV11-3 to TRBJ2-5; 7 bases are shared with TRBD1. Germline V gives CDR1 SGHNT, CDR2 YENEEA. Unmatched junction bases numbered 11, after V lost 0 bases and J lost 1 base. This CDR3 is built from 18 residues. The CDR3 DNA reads TGTGCCAGCAGCTTAGATCGTCCGGAGACAGGGCTCCAAGAGACCCAGTACTTC. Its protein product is CASSLDRPETGLQETQYF.

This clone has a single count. This chain's CDR3 is CASSDPGLGGPQYF. In DNA form, the CDR3 reads TGTGCCAGCAGTGACCCGGGACTGGGGGGGCCACAGTATTTT. The V call is TRBV2, the J call TRBJ2-3; the D gene is possibly TRBD2 (7 bases). V was clipped by 3 bases and J by 12 bases, with 19 bases between them. The V gene's germline CDR1 is SNHLY and CDR2 FYNNEI. The CDR3 sequence is 14 residues long.

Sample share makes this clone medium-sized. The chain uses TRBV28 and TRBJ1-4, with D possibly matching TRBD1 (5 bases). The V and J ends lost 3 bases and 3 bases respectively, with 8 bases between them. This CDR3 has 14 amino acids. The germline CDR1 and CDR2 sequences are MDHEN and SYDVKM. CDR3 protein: CASSLTEANEKLFF. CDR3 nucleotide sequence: TGTGCCAGCAGTTTGACAGAAGCTAATGAAAAACTGTTTTTT.

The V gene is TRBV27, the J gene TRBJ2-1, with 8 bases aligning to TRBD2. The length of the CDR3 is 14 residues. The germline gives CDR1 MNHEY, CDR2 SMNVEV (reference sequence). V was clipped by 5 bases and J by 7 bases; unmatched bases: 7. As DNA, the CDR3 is TGTGCCAGCAGTCGCGGGACTAGGGGGAATGAGCAGTTCTTC. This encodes CASSRGTRGNEQFF.